This T cell receptor (beta chain) was retrieved from a study of control samples from healthy donors and cancer patients. Here immunoSEQ multiplex PCR was the method, and the copy in TCRdb shows in-frame clones only, minus some. The table records some 130,000 clones, about 91% of them present only once. The CDR3 contains 15 residues. After removal of 5 bases from V and 6 bases from J, the junction contained 9 bases not matched to a gene. Germline assignment: CDR1 LNHDA and CDR2 SQIVND (reference sequence). Sequenced input: blood. The chain links TRBV19 to TRBJ1-2; 10 nucleotides align to TRBD1. The source is a man aged 18-30 years in good health. Written as DNA, the CDR3 is TGTGCCAGTAGTGATAAGGGACAGGGGATACATGGCTACACCTTC. This translates into CASSDKGQGIHGYTF.